This record covers a single TCR beta chain. Antigen unknown. The data derive from a study of T cells in localized non-small cell lung cancer. Points from the study as a whole: With higher T cell density in blood came longer overall survival. Clonality peaked in uninvolved adjacent lung rather than tumor.

V gave up 7 bases and J gave up 6 bases; unmatched junction bases: 12. The germline CDR1 and CDR2 sequences are LNHDA and SQIVND (reference sequence). The CDR3 contains 15 residues. Clones were read by immunoSEQ multiplex PCR, and TCRdb kept only the in-frame ones, dropping some. The sample yields some 78,000 clones, roughly four fifths seen once. The source of this sequence is a man aged 35 to 69 with stage I lung adenocarcinoma. This chain connects TRBV19 to TRBJ1-2; 9 bases align to TRBD1. The sequencing here drew on peripheral blood, taken before any cancer treatment. CDR3 loop: CASNTPGQGSNGYTF. For the CDR3, the DNA is TGTGCCAGTAACACACCGGGACAGGGCTCGAATGGCTACACCTTC.